These T cell receptor beta chains were read from a single sample in a study of CD4 T cells in relation to SARS-CoV-2 and coronaviruses. Here immunoSEQ multiplex PCR was the method, and the copy in TCRdb shows in-frame clones only, minus some. Counted here are around 15,000 clones, 82% occurring once; the ten biggest clones make up roughly two fifths. The antigens of these receptors remain unknown. Sequencing was carried out using CD4+ T cells from PBMCs, cultured in vitro. Receptor source: a human donor in good health. Both conserved end residues are part of each CDR3. The D gene is left open where the match is weak. Not every row has a clone size; where given, it reads once, few, many or a size class.

D	size	J	V	DNA	CDR3
TRBD1	-	TRBJ1-6	TRBV7-9	TGTGCCAGCAGATCGACAGGGGATAATTCACCCCTCCACTTT	CASRSTGDNSPLHF
TRBD2	-	TRBJ2-3	TRBV7-3	TGTGCCAGCAGCCCTCGACTAGCGGGAGGTACTGATACGCAGTATTTT	CASSPRLAGGTDTQYF
TRBD1	-	TRBJ2-2	TRBV28	TGTGCCAGCAGAAGAGACAGGGGGCCGAACACCGGGGAGCTGTTTTTT	CASRRDRGPNTGELFF
-	-	TRBJ1-2	TRBV5-1	TGCGCCAGCAGCCCGGGGACGGAAGACGGGGGCTACACCTTC	CASSPGTEDGGYTF
-	few	TRBJ1-1	TRBV6-5	TGTGCCAGCAGTTACGGTTCTGGGACTGAAGCTTTCTTT	CASSYGSGTEAFF
TRBD1	-	TRBJ2-2	TRBV5-6	TGTGCCAGCAGACGGGACAGCGGGGAGCTGTTTTTT	CASRRDSGELFF
-	-	TRBJ2-5	TRBV13	TGTGCCAGCAGCTTCTTAGACAATCAAGAGACCCAGTACTTC	CASSFLDNQETQYF
-	-	TRBJ1-2	TRBV5-4	TGTGCCAGCAGCTTGGTCGTCTGGGGCAGTGGGGATGGCTACACCTTC	CASSLVVWGSGDGYTF
TRBD2	few	TRBJ2-1	TRBV11-2	TGTGCCAGCAGCTTAGCCCTACTACTTAGCGGGAGGGCCAGGAATGAGCAGTTCTTC	CASSLALLLSGRARNEQFF
-	-	TRBJ2-1	TRBV6-4	TGTGCCAGCAGCGCCGGGGGGCCCTACAATGAGCAGTTCTTC	CASSAGGPYNEQFF
-	few	TRBJ2-3	TRBV19	TGTGCCAGTGGGCGGGGTGACACAGATACGCAGTATTTT	CASGRGDTDTQYF
TRBD1	large	TRBJ2-7	TRBV7-2	TGTGCCAGCAGCTTAACGGGTACAGGGGGTTACGAGCAGTACTTC	CASSLTGTGGYEQYF
TRBD2	once	TRBJ2-2	TRBV10-3	TGTGCCATCAGTACCCAACTAGCGGGAGGGCCGTTGAGTACCGGGGAGCTGTTTTTT	CAISTQLAGGPLSTGELFF
-	-	TRBJ2-7	TRBV2	TGTGCCAGCAGTGAGGGACCTCCCCCGGGAATCTACGAGCAGTACTTC	CASSEGPPPGIYEQYF
-	once	TRBJ1-1	TRBV5-1	TGCGCCAGCAGCTTGGCCGGGACACTGAACACTGAAGCTTTCTTT	CASSLAGTLNTEAFF
-	-	TRBJ2-7	TRBV10-3	TGTGCCATCAGTGAGTCGGACTCTCGGGGAAGGGAGCAGTACTTC	CAISESDSRGREQYF
-	-	TRBJ2-2	TRBV10-3	TGTGCCATCGGGCAGGGGAGGAACACCGGGGAGCTGTTTTTT	CAIGQGRNTGELFF